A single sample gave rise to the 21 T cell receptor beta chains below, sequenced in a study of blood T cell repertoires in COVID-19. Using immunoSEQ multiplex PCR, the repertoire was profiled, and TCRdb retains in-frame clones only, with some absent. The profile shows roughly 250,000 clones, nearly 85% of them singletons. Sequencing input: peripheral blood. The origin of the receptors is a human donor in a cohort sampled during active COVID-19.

CDR3 region: CASRLPYRAGGLYNEQFF. DNA for the CDR3: TGTGCCAGCAGACTCCCATACCGGGCGGGGGGGCTTTACAATGAGCAGTTCTTC. The gene calls are TRBV28 and TRBJ2-1, with 9 bases matching TRBD2. Per the germline V gene, CDR1 is MDHEN and CDR2 is SYDVKM. With V trimmed by 6 bases and J by 4 bases, 16 bases remained unmatched. This CDR3 has 18 amino acids.

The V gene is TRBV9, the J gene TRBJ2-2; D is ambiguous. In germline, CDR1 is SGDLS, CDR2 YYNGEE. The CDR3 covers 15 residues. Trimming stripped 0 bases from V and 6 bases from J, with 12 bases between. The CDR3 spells CASSVDPVAAGELFF. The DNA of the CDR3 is TGTGCCAGCAGCGTAGACCCAGTAGCTGCCGGGGAGCTGTTTTTT.

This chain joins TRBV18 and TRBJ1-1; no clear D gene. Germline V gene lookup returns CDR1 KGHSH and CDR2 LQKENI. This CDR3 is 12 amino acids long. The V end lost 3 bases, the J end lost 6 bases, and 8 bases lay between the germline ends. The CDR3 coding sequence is TGTGCCAGCTCACCGCGAGGCTCTGAAGCTTTCTTT. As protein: CASSPRGSEAFF.

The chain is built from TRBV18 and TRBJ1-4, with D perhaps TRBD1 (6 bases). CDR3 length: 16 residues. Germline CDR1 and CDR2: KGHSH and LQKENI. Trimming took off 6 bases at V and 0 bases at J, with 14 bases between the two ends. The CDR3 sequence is CASSLDRSATNEKLFF. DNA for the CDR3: TGTGCCAGCTCCCTTGACAGGAGTGCAACTAATGAAAAACTGTTTTTT.

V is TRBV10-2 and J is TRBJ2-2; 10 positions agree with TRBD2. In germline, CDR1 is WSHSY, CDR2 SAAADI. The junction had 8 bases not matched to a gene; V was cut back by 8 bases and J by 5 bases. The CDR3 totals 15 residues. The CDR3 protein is CASQSGREWTGELFF. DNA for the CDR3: TGCGCCAGCCAGAGCGGGAGGGAATGGACCGGGGAGCTGTTTTTT.

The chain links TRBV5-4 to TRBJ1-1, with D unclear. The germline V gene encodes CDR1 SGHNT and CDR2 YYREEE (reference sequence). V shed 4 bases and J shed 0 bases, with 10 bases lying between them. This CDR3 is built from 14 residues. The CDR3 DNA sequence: TGTGCCAGCAGCCGTCGGGAGGTGAACACTGAAGCTTTCTTT. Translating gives CASSRREVNTEAFF.

The CDR3 reads CASSQDYRGAYEQYF. CDR3 DNA sequence: TGCGCCAGCAGCCAAGATTACAGGGGGGCCTACGAGCAGTACTTC. The rearrangement links TRBV4-1 to TRBJ2-7; 8 bases are a match to TRBD1. V gave up 0 bases and J gave up 2 bases; unmatched junction bases: 3. CDR3 size: 15 residues. Germline CDR1 and CDR2: MGHRA and YSYEKL.

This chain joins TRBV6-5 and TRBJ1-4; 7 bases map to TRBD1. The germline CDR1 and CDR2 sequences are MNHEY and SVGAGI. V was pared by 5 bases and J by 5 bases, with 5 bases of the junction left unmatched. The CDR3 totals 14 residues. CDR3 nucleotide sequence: TGTGCCAGCAGTAGGACAGGCGTCAATGAAAAACTGTTTTTT. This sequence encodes CASSRTGVNEKLFF.

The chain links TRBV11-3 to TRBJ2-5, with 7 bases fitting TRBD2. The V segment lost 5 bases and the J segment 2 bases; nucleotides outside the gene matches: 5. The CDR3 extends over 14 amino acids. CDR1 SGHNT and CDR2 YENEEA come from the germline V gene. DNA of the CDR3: TGTGCCAGCAGCCCGGGCGGGGGACAAGAGACCCAGTACTTC. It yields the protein CASSPGGGQETQYF.

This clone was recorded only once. The CDR3 loop is CASSPPGGRSDEQFF. The DNA for the CDR3 is TGTGCCAGTAGTCCGCCTGGGGGGAGGAGTGATGAGCAGTTCTTC. The J gene is TRBJ2-1, the V gene TRBV19; tentative D call: TRBD2 (6 bases). CDR3 size: 15 residues. Trimming cost V 5 bases and J 8 bases, with 19 bases left between them. CDR1 is LNHDA, CDR2 SQIVND, per germline (reference sequence).

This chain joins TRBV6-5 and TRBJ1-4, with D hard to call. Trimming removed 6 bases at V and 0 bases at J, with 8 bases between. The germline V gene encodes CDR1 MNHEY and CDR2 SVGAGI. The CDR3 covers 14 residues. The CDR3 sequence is CASRKLATNEKLFF. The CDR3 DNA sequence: TGTGCCAGCAGAAAACTTGCAACTAATGAAAAACTGTTTTTT.

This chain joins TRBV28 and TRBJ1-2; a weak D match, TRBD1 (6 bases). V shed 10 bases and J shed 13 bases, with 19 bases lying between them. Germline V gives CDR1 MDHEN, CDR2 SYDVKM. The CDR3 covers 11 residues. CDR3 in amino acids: CATRGAPSGTF. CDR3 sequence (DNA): TGTGCCACGCGGGGGGCACCATCTGGCACCTTC.

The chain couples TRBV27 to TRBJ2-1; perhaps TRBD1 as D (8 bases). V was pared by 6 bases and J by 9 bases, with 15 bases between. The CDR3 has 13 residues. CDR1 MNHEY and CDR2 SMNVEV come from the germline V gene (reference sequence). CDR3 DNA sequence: TGTGCCAGCAGAACGGACAGGGAGGGTGAGCAGTTCTTC. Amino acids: CASRTDREGEQFF.

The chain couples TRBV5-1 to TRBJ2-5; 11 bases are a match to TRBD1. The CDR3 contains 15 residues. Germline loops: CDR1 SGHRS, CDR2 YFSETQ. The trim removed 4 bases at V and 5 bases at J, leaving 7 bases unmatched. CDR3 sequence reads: CASSVGQGAWETQYF. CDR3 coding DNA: TGCGCCAGCAGCGTCGGACAGGGGGCTTGGGAGACCCAGTACTTC.

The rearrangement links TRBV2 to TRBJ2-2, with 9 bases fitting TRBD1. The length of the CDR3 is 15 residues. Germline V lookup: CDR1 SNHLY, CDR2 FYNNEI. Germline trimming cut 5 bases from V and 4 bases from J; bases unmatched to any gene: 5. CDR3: CASSLQGAVTGELFF. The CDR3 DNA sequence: TGTGCCAGCAGTCTACAGGGGGCGGTCACCGGGGAGCTGTTTTTT.

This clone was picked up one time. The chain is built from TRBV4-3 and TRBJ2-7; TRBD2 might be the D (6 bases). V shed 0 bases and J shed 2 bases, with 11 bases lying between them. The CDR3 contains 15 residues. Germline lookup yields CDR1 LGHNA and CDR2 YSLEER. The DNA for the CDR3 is TGCGCCAGCAGCCAAGAGGGCGGGGCCACCTACGAGCAGTACTTC. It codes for CASSQEGGATYEQYF.

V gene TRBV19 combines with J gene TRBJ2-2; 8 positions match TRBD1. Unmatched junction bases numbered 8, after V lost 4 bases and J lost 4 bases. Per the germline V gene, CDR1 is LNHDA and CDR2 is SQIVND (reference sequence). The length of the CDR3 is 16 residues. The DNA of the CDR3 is TGTGCCAGTAGTACGGACAGGGTTGTTAGCACCGGGGAGCTGTTTTTT. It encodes CASSTDRVVSTGELFF.

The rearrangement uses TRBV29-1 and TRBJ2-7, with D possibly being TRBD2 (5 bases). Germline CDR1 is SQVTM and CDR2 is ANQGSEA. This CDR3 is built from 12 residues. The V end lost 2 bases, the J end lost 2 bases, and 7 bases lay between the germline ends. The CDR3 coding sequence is TGCAGCGTTGAAACGGGAACCTACGAGCAGTACTTC. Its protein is CSVETGTYEQYF.

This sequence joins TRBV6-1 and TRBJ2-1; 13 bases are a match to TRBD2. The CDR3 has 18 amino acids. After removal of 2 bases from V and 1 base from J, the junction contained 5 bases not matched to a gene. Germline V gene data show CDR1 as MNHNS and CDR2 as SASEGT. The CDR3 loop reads CASSETRTSGRSYNEQFF. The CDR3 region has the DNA TGTGCCAGCAGTGAAACAAGGACTAGCGGGAGATCCTACAATGAGCAGTTCTTC.

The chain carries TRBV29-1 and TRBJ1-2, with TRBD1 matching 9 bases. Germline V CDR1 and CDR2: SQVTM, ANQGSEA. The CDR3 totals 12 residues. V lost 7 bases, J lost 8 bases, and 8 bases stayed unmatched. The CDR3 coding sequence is TGCAGCGCCAGAGGGACAGGGCGGGGCTACACCTTC. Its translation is CSARGTGRGYTF.

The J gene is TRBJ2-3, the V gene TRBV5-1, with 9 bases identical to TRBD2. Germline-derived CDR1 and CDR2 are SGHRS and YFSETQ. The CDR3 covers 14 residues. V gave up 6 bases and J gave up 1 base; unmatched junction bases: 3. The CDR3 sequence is CASTIAGGTDTQYF. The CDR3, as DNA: TGCGCCAGCACAATAGCGGGGGGCACAGATACGCAGTATTTT.